The clone carrying this T cell receptor beta chain was seen a handful of times. These data come from a study of blood T cell repertoires in COVID-19. The CDR3 consists of 16 residues. The ends lost 9 bases at V and 6 bases at J; junction bases unmatched: 13. Per germline, CDR1 SGHRS and CDR2 YFSETQ. Measured with immunoSEQ multiplex PCR; TCRdb has only the in-frame clones, and not every one. Among just under 100,000 clones listed, more than 70% were seen once. This chain links TRBV5-1 with TRBJ2-2, with TRBD2 identical over 11 bases. What was sequenced was peripheral blood. The clonotype originates from a woman aged 60-75 years in a cohort sampled during active or convalescent COVID-19. The CDR3 region is CATQKGSGRAAGELFF. The CDR3 DNA reads as TGCGCCACCCAGAAAGGTAGCGGGAGGGCCGCCGGGGAGCTGTTTTTT.